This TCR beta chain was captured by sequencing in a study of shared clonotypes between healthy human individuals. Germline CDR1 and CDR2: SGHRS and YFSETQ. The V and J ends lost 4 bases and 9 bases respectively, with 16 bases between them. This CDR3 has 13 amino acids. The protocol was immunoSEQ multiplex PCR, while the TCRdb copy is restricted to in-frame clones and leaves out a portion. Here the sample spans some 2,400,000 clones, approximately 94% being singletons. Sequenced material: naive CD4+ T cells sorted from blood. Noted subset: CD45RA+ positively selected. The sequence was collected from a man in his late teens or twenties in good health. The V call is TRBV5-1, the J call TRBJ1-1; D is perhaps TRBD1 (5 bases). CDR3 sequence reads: CASSDRDFIKAFF. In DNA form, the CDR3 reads TGCGCCAGCAGCGACCGGGACTTTATAAAAGCTTTCTTT.